The 24 T cell receptor beta chains in this list originate from one sample, sequenced in a study of T cells after yellow fever vaccination. TCRdb re-analysed the 5' RACE reads in MiXCR, keeping a single row per CDR3 protein. The repertoire holds over 110,000 distinct CDR3 sequences, with roughly 8.2% as singletons. Sequenced here: CD4+ T cells sorted from PBMCs, sampled 5 days after the yellow fever booster vaccination. All receptors come from a man aged 30 to 45 who received the YFV17D yellow fever vaccine.

This clonotype was observed a few times. The genes are TRBV29-1 and TRBJ2-7, with D hard to call. This CDR3 is built from 12 residues. Germline-derived CDR1 and CDR2 are SQVTM and ANQGSEA. The V and J ends lost 4 bases and 2 bases respectively, with 9 bases between them. The CDR3 DNA follows: TGCAGCGTTGCGACGGGCCCCTACGAGCAGTACTTC. Its protein is CSVATGPYEQYF.

This clonotype was found many times. This chain uses TRBV11-2 with TRBJ2-3, with D uncertain. CDR3 length: 14 amino acids. Per the germline V gene, CDR1 is SGHAT and CDR2 is FQNNGV. V was clipped by 10 bases and J by 1 base, with 15 bases between them. The CDR3 here is CATKNIRGTDTQYF. The DNA for the CDR3 is TGTGCCACAAAGAACATCCGGGGCACAGATACGCAGTATTTT.

Details on this clonotype: It may be a read error: a sequence one base away is much more abundant. The chain uses TRBV12-3 or TRBV12-4 and TRBJ2-3, with D unclear. The V gene lost 4 bases and the J gene lost 5 bases, with 10 bases spanning the gap. CDR3 length: 13 residues. The CDR3 sequence: CASSYHAEDTQYF. The CDR3 DNA reads TGTGCCAGCAGTTATCACGCGGAAGATACGCAGTATTTT.

Ten or more counts support this clonotype. V gene TRBV7-2 combines with J gene TRBJ2-1; 7 positions agree with TRBD2. The length of the CDR3 is 15 residues. V lost 6 bases to trimming and J lost 0 bases; unmatched junction nucleotides: 5. Germline values: CDR1 SGHTA, CDR2 FQGNSA. Written as DNA, the CDR3 is TGTGCCAGCAGGACCGGGAGGAGCTCCTACAATGAGCAGTTCTTC. Translation: CASRTGRSSYNEQFF.

This clonotype was seen many times. V gene TRBV27 combines with J gene TRBJ2-2; D remains unclear. This CDR3 is 14 amino acids long. Trimming cost V 7 bases and J 4 bases, with 13 bases left between them. Germline CDR1 reads MNHEY; CDR2 reads SMNVEV (reference sequence). The CDR3 DNA is TGTGCCAGCAACCCCCTGGGCCCCACCGGGGAGCTGTTTTTT. Translation: CASNPLGPTGELFF.

This clonotype was detected many times. The chain uses TRBV7-2 and TRBJ1-1, with D hard to call. V was trimmed by 2 bases and J by 3 bases, leaving 13 bases between them. Germline V gene lookup returns CDR1 SGHTA and CDR2 FQGNSA. The CDR3 sequence is 15 residues long. The CDR3 DNA reads as TGTGCCAGCAGCTTACTCTCGACCGGGGACACTGAAGCTTTCTTT. This gives the protein CASSLLSTGDTEAFF.

The sample holds many counts of this clonotype. The chain joins TRBV29-1 to TRBJ2-7; TRBD1 might be the D (5 bases). From germline, CDR1 is SQVTM and CDR2 ANQGSEA. Trimming took 3 bases from V and 5 from J, leaving 14 bases between them. The CDR3 has 13 amino acids. The CDR3 protein is CSVDQGARNEQYF. The CDR3 bases are TGCAGCGTTGATCAGGGTGCGAGGAACGAGCAGTACTTC.

This clonotype was observed at least ten times. The chain uses TRBV7-9 and TRBJ2-1; either TRBD1 or TRBD2 may fit D (5 bases each). Germline assignment: CDR1 SEHNR and CDR2 FQNEAQ (reference sequence). This CDR3 is built from 16 residues. Trimming took off 5 bases at V and 6 bases at J, with 20 bases between the two ends. CDR3 region: CASSKNRDLGSNEQFF. The CDR3, as DNA: TGTGCCAGCAGCAAGAACCGGGACCTAGGATCCAATGAGCAGTTCTTC.

This clonotype has at least ten counts. This CDR3 is missing its conserved last phenylalanine or tryptophan, likely due to a read error. Because the CDR3's place on the DNA is in doubt, the DNA is left out and the CDR3 is given as listed by TCRdb. The chain joins TRBV20-1 to TRBJ2-3; the D call in the table, TRBD1, was not verified against the DNA. Termini included, the CDR3 measures 9 amino acids. CDR1 DFQATT and CDR2 SNEGSKA come from the germline V gene (reference sequence). CDR3 protein: CSASTYRNV.

Concerning this clonotype: Being one base from a much bigger clone, this may be a read error. The chain carries TRBV20-1 and TRBJ2-7; TRBD1 matches at 9 bases. J was trimmed by 4 bases and V by 5 bases; bases with no gene match: 12. Looked up from germline, CDR1 is DFQATT and CDR2 is SNEGSKA (reference sequence). The CDR3 is 15 residues long. CDR3 in amino acids: CSAYNPWDRVYEQYF. CDR3 sequence (DNA): TGCAGTGCTTATAATCCATGGGACAGGGTGTACGAGCAGTACTTC.

This clonotype was seen many times. This rearrangement joins TRBV5-1 to TRBJ2-7; a weak D match, TRBD1 (5 bases). The V and J ends lost 3 bases and 4 bases respectively, with 14 bases between them. The CDR3 spans 14 residues. Germline loops: CDR1 SGHRS, CDR2 YFSETQ. The CDR3 region has the DNA TGCGCCAGCAGCTCCCAGGGCCTTGTGTACGAGCAGTACTTC. It yields the protein CASSSQGLVYEQYF.

This clonotype was detected ten times or more. The chain links TRBV7-2 to TRBJ2-5; 9 bases match TRBD1. The CDR3 has 14 amino acids. Germline CDR1 and CDR2: SGHTA and FQGNSA. Trimming removed 4 bases from V and 5 bases from J; junction bases left unmatched: 5. This CDR3 is CASSSQGAWETQYF. The CDR3, as DNA: TGTGCCAGCAGCTCACAGGGGGCTTGGGAGACCCAGTACTTC. Together with reference TRBV7-2 and TRBJ2-5, the CDR3 gives the full variable domain: GAGVSQSPSNKVTEKGKDVELRCDPISGHTALYWYRQSLGQGLEFLIYFQGNSAPDKSGLPSDRFSAERTGGSVSTLTIQRTQQEDSAVYLCASSSQGAWETQYFGPGTRLLVL.

The sample holds many counts of this clonotype. The J gene is TRBJ2-1, the V gene TRBV29-1; the D is unclear. Germline CDR1 SQVTM, CDR2 ANQGSEA. This CDR3 has 11 amino acids. V gave up 1 base and J gave up 4 bases, with 2 bases separating them. CDR3 coding DNA: TGCAGCGTTGAAGTTTACAATGAGCAGTTCTTC. Its protein product is CSVEVYNEQFF.

This clonotype was detected many times. This chain links TRBV24-1 with TRBJ2-1, with a possible D match to TRBD2 (5 bases). The germline V and J ends were trimmed by 2 bases and 0 bases, with 13 bases remaining between them. CDR3 size: 17 residues. Germline CDR1 KGHDR, CDR2 SFDVKD. The CDR3 region is CATSDSGVSSSYNEQFF. CDR3 bases: TGTGCCACCAGTGATTCCGGGGTGTCAAGCTCCTACAATGAGCAGTTCTTC.

This clonotype has a count of ten or more. The V gene is TRBV10-1, the J gene TRBJ2-5; a possible D gene is TRBD1 (5 bases). The V end lost 0 bases, the J end lost 3 bases, and 8 bases lay between the germline ends. CDR1 is WNHNN, CDR2 SYGVQD, per germline (reference sequence). The CDR3 consists of 14 residues. As DNA, the CDR3 is TGCGCCAGCAGTGAGTCGACAGCTGAAGAGACCCAGTACTTC. This translates into CASSESTAEETQYF.

This clonotype was counted ten times or more. The chain recombines TRBV11-1 with TRBJ2-1, with 12 bases aligning to TRBD2. The CDR3 covers 18 residues. J lost 8 bases, V lost 3 bases, and 14 bases had no gene match. Germline CDR1 is SGHAT and CDR2 is FQDESV (reference sequence). The CDR3 region is CASSLALSWTSGTYEQFF. The CDR3 DNA sequence: TGTGCCAGCAGCTTGGCCCTTAGTTGGACTAGCGGGACATATGAGCAGTTCTTC.

This clonotype was seen ten or more times. The V gene is TRBV6-2 or TRBV6-3, the J gene TRBJ2-7; 10 nucleotides align to TRBD1. Trimming cost V 8 bases and J 3 bases; bases outside gene matches: 10. The CDR3 is 15 amino acids. Germline values: CDR1 MNHEY, CDR2 SVGEGT. The chain's CDR3 is CASLRPRDRGYEQYF. Here the CDR3 DNA reads TGTGCCAGCCTCCGACCCCGGGACAGGGGCTACGAGCAGTACTTC.

The table lists this clonotype with many counts. This chain links TRBV5-6 with TRBJ2-1, with TRBD1 matching 12 bases. The V segment lost 5 bases and the J segment 8 bases; nucleotides outside the gene matches: 8. This CDR3 spans 15 amino acids. Germline V gene sequence: CDR1 SGHDT, CDR2 YYEEEE. CDR3 loop: CASRGQGAGKDEQFF. CDR3 sequence (DNA): TGTGCCAGCAGGGGACAGGGGGCAGGAAAGGATGAGCAGTTCTTC.

The chain carries TRBV2 and TRBJ2-2, with D possibly matching TRBD2 (6 bases). Germline V gene lookup returns CDR1 SNHLY and CDR2 FYNNEI. This CDR3 contains 18 residues. In DNA form, the CDR3 reads TGTACCTGCTGTTTACTCCCACCCGGGACCCCCGCGGGAGGGGAGCTGTTTTTT. Translating gives CTCCLLPPGTPAGGELFF.

This clonotype was seen ten or more times. This rearrangement joins TRBV5-1 to TRBJ2-7, with D possibly being TRBD2 (5 bases). The CDR3 consists of 14 residues. The V gene lost 5 bases and the J gene lost 9 bases, with 21 bases spanning the gap. The germline V gene encodes CDR1 SGHRS and CDR2 YFSETQ. The CDR3 region has the DNA TGCGCCAGCAGGAGCGGACGTACTATTACAAGGCAGTACTTC. Amino acid sequence: CASRSGRTITRQYF.

The table lists this clonotype with many counts. The chain employs TRBV20-1 and TRBJ2-7; 7 bases fit TRBD1. Germline V gene data show CDR1 as DFQATT and CDR2 as SNEGSKA (reference sequence). Germline trimming cut 4 bases from V and 6 bases from J; bases unmatched to any gene: 9. The CDR3 covers 13 residues. The CDR3 region is CSANRDSGREQYF. Written as DNA, the CDR3 is TGCAGTGCTAACCGGGACAGTGGTCGCGAGCAGTACTTC.

This clonotype was detected many times. CDR3 DNA: TGCAGCGTTGAGGTTTTGAGGGATAGAGAGACCCAGTACTTC. Translation: CSVEVLRDRETQYF. This chain uses TRBV29-1 with TRBJ2-5; possibly TRBD2 for D (5 bases). CDR3 length equals 14 residues. Germline V gene sequence: CDR1 SQVTM, CDR2 ANQGSEA. Trimming removed 3 bases at V and 4 bases at J, with 15 bases between.

The chain carries TRBV21-1 and TRBJ2-5; the listed D gene, TRBD2, was not tested against the DNA. TRBV21-1 is deemed a pseudogene. The CDR3 is 19 residues long. CDR3 amino acids: CASSKAHLGLAGGSETQYF. The CDR3 DNA is TGTGCCAGCAGCAAAGCACATCTGGGACTAGCGGGAGGCTCAGAGACCCAGTACTTC.

This clonotype has a count of ten or more. V and J are TRBV19 and TRBJ2-1; 7 bases fit TRBD2. Germline-derived CDR1 and CDR2 are LNHDA and SQIVND (reference sequence). CDR3 length: 14 amino acids. V shed 9 bases, J shed 5 bases, and the junction held 10 bases outside the gene matches. In DNA form, the CDR3 reads TGTGCCAGCAAGTCGACTAGCCACGACAATGAGCAGTTCTTC. This translates into CASKSTSHDNEQFF.